The 26 T cell receptor beta chains listed next were all sequenced from one sample in a study of T cells after yellow fever vaccination. TCRdb ran MiXCR on the 5' RACE reads and lists one entry per CDR3 protein. The sample includes more than 90,000 distinct CDR3 sequences, roughly 8.9% of them seen just once. The specimen comprised CD8+ T cells sorted from PBMCs, sampled 45 days after the yellow fever booster vaccination. These receptors were taken from a man between 25 and 39 years old who received the YFV17D yellow fever vaccine.

This clonotype came up many times. The chain is built from TRBV11-1 and TRBJ2-7; D is tentatively TRBD1 or TRBD2 (5 bases each). This CDR3 is 18 amino acids long. The germline V gene encodes CDR1 SGHAT and CDR2 FQDESV (reference sequence). V was clipped by 5 bases and J by 0 bases, with 23 bases between them. The CDR3 nucleotides read TGTGCCAGCAGCCTTGATTTGTTGGGGACCACGGACTCCTACGAGCAGTACTTC. This translates into CASSLDLLGTTDSYEQYF.

The chain combines TRBV28 with TRBJ2-3; a weak D match, TRBD2 (5 bases). V was cut by 10 bases and J by 3 bases, with 17 bases left in between. The CDR3 loop spans 14 amino acids. From germline, CDR1 is MDHEN and CDR2 SYDVKM. CDR3 bases: TGTGCCACCTCTGACGCCGAGCGGACAGATACGCAGTATTTT. Translated, it gives CATSDAERTDTQYF.

This sequence joins TRBV3-1 and TRBJ2-1; D possibly corresponds to TRBD2 (6 bases). Germline assignment: CDR1 LGHDT and CDR2 YNNKEL (reference sequence). The CDR3 is 14 residues long. The ends were cut back, 1 base at V and 8 bases at J, with 12 bases in the middle. The DNA for the CDR3 is TGTGCCAGCAGCCAAGTCGGGAGAGTGTATGAGCAGTTCTTC. Protein product: CASSQVGRVYEQFF.

Only a few counts were recorded for this clonotype. The chain combines TRBV5-1 with TRBJ1-1, with 10 bases lining up with TRBD1. The V segment lost 0 bases and the J segment 4 bases; nucleotides outside the gene matches: 0. Germline V CDR1 and CDR2: SGHRS, YFSETQ. This CDR3 has 14 amino acids. The CDR3 sequence: CASSLGQGATEAFF. CDR3 in DNA: TGCGCCAGCAGCTTGGGACAGGGGGCCACTGAAGCTTTCTTT.

Notes on this clonotype: A much more abundant neighbour one base away suggests this may be a read error. The chain is built from TRBV20-1 and TRBJ2-2; the D is unclear. Germline V gives CDR1 DFQATT, CDR2 SNEGSKA (reference sequence). The CDR3 consists of 15 residues. Trimming left V 5 bases short and J 9 bases short, with 22 bases between. Here the CDR3 DNA reads TGCAGTGCTCCCCCGGTGGGTCCTCTATCCAGGGAGCTGTTTTTT. Residues: CSAPPVGPLSRELFF.

Details on this clonotype: One base away lies a much larger clone, so this may be a sequencing read error. The chain links TRBV2 to TRBJ2-7; no clear D gene. From germline, CDR1 is SNHLY and CDR2 FYNNEI. The CDR3 is made up of 10 amino acids. The CDR3 coding sequence is TGTGCCAGCTACCGTTACGAGCATTACTTC. Translating it yields CASYRYEHYF.

This clonotype was seen more than once but under ten times. This chain uses TRBV11-2 with TRBJ2-1; 7 bases are shared with TRBD2. CDR1 is SGHAT and CDR2 is FQNNGV in the germline V gene. The CDR3 spans 11 residues. V lost 4 bases, J lost 15 bases, and 6 bases stayed unmatched. CDR3 sequence (DNA): TGTGCCAGCAGCTCCGGGACTATGGGGTTCTTC. It yields the protein CASSSGTMGFF.

About this clonotype: A much larger clone sits a single nucleotide away, making a read error possible. This rearrangement joins TRBV6-6 to TRBJ2-1; D unresolved. Germline V lookup: CDR1 MNHNY, CDR2 SVGAGI (reference sequence). The CDR3 spans 12 residues. V lost 2 bases and J lost 7, with 6 bases in between. The CDR3 region has the DNA TGTGCCAGCAGTTACCAAAGTAATGAGCAGTTCTTC. Its translation: CASSYQSNEQFF.

This clonotype was seen many times. This chain joins TRBV19 and TRBJ2-1, with D possibly TRBD2 on 5 matching bases. Germline CDR1 reads LNHDA; CDR2 reads SQIVND (reference sequence). The germline V and J ends were trimmed by 1 base and 10 bases, with 8 bases remaining between them. The CDR3 is 12 amino acids. The CDR3 spells CASSIAGTEQFF. CDR3 DNA: TGTGCCAGTAGTATAGCGGGAACAGAGCAGTTCTTC.

This clonotype was observed many times. J is TRBJ2-5 and V is TRBV6-2 or TRBV6-3; D possibly corresponds to TRBD1 (6 bases). Germline V CDR1 and CDR2: MNHEY, SVGEGT. Trimming shortened V by 5 bases and J by 5 bases, and 12 bases separated the two germline ends. This CDR3 has 13 residues. This CDR3 reads CASSIQGWETQYF. The CDR3, as DNA: TGTGCCAGCAGTATACAGGGATGGGAGACCCAGTACTTC.

This clonotype was picked up many times. V usage is TRBV12-3 or TRBV12-4 and J usage is TRBJ2-2; TRBD1 matches 7 bases. The trim removed 6 bases at V and 6 bases at J, leaving 13 bases unmatched. The CDR3 runs to 16 residues. In DNA, the CDR3 is TGTGCCAGCAGCCCATTCCGGGACAGCACGGCCGGGGAGCTGTTTTTT. Its translation: CASSPFRDSTAGELFF.

The chain joins TRBV5-1 to TRBJ1-2, with 8 bases aligning to TRBD1. The CDR3 has 14 residues. Per the germline V gene, CDR1 is SGHRS and CDR2 is YFSETQ. V gave up 4 bases and J gave up 3 bases; unmatched junction bases: 5. This CDR3 is CASSVGQGDYGYTF. CDR3 nucleotide sequence: TGCGCCAGCAGCGTCGGACAGGGAGACTATGGCTACACCTTC. The full variable domain, in which reference TRBV5-1 and TRBJ1-2 provide the parts outside the CDR3, is KAGVTQTPRYLIKTRGQQVTLSCSPISGHRSVSWYQQTPGQGLQFLFEYFSETQRNKGNFPGRFSGRQFSNSRSEMNVSTLELGDSALYLCASSVGQGDYGYTFGSGTRLTVV.

This clonotype was seen at least ten times. The chain links TRBV10-3 to TRBJ2-1; 8 bases agree with TRBD1. The V gene end was trimmed by 8 bases and the J gene end by 7 bases; junction bases not matched to a gene: 10. Germline CDR1 and CDR2: ENHRY and SYGVKD. CDR3 length equals 14 residues. The CDR3 coding sequence is TGTGCCATCGGGGAGACAGGGGAGCGGAATGAGCAGTTCTTC. This encodes CAIGETGERNEQFF.

This clonotype was detected ten times or more. This rearrangement joins TRBV7-9 to TRBJ2-7; D is unclear. V shed 5 bases and J shed 0 bases, with 17 bases lying between them. This CDR3 is 16 amino acids long. The germline V gene has CDR1 SEHNR and CDR2 FQNEAQ (reference sequence). As DNA, the CDR3 is TGTGCCAGCAGCCCTCCGACCGCAGCCCCCTCCTACGAGCAGTACTTC. Its translation: CASSPPTAAPSYEQYF.

This clonotype was detected many times. J is TRBJ2-7 and V is TRBV29-1; 7 bases map to TRBD1. The CDR3 is made up of 14 amino acids. The V and J ends lost 5 bases and 4 bases, in that order; junction bases with no gene match: 11. Germline V CDR1 and CDR2: SQVTM, ANQGSEA. CDR3 sequence reads: CSVLTGRGKYEQYF. DNA of the CDR3: TGCAGCGTTCTTACGGGCAGGGGGAAGTACGAGCAGTACTTC.

This clonotype was observed many times. The gene calls are TRBV29-1 and TRBJ2-5; D gene uncertain. CDR3 length equals 11 residues. Germline loops: CDR1 SQVTM, CDR2 ANQGSEA. Trimming stripped 4 bases from V and 5 bases from J, with 8 bases between. The CDR3 DNA reads as TGCAGCGTTGTAGGTCCCGAGACCCAGTACTTC. Translating it yields CSVVGPETQYF.

The sample holds many counts of this clonotype. The V gene is TRBV29-1, the J gene TRBJ2-1, with D hard to call. The CDR3 is 11 residues long. Germline values: CDR1 SQVTM, CDR2 ANQGSEA. The ends were cut back, 6 bases at V and 7 bases at J, with 10 bases in the middle. This CDR3 reads CSVWTANEQFF. CDR3 nucleotide sequence: TGCAGCGTATGGACGGCTAATGAGCAGTTCTTC.

This clonotype occurred many times. The rearrangement joins TRBV11-3 to TRBJ2-1; 9 bases match TRBD2. The V and J ends lost 5 bases and 7 bases, in that order; junction bases with no gene match: 12. The V gene's germline CDR1 is SGHNT and CDR2 YENEEA. This CDR3 is built from 16 residues. The CDR3 protein is CASSPVGPSGNNEQFF. The CDR3 DNA follows: TGTGCCAGCAGCCCGGTAGGGCCTAGCGGGAATAATGAGCAGTTCTTC.

The chain joins TRBV6-2 or TRBV6-3 to TRBJ2-7; 7 nucleotides align to TRBD1. The germline CDR1 and CDR2 sequences are MNHEY and SVGEGT. CDR3 length: 14 amino acids. V lost 7 bases and J lost 2; bases outside the gene matches: 8. The CDR3 DNA is TGTGCCAGCACCGGGACAGAGCACCCCTACGAGCAGTACTTC. Translating it yields CASTGTEHPYEQYF.

This clonotype was seen many times. The V call is TRBV24-1, the J call TRBJ2-1; tentatively, D is TRBD1 (6 bases). Germline V gene sequence: CDR1 KGHDR, CDR2 SFDVKD. This CDR3 has 13 amino acids. V shed 1 base and J shed 7 bases, with 7 bases lying between them. CDR3 sequence reads: CATSDFQGNEQFF. The CDR3 bases are TGTGCCACCAGTGATTTCCAGGGGAATGAGCAGTTCTTC.

This clonotype has a count of ten or more. The rearrangement joins TRBV9 to TRBJ2-2; D not certain. The CDR3 has 13 amino acids. Germline assignment: CDR1 SGDLS and CDR2 YYNGEE. Trimming took 7 bases from V and 2 from J, leaving 9 bases between them. In DNA form, the CDR3 reads TGTGCCAGCCACAAGGGTAACACCGGGGAGCTGTTTTTT. This sequence encodes CASHKGNTGELFF.

Only a few counts were recorded for this clonotype. The chain recombines TRBV27 with TRBJ1-2; D perhaps matches TRBD1 (6 bases). This CDR3 has 16 residues. Trimming removed 4 bases at V and 6 bases at J, with 21 bases between. CDR1 and CDR2 (germline): MNHEY, SMNVEV (reference sequence). The CDR3 sequence: CASSSGGGARSDGYTF. The CDR3 bases are TGTGCCAGCAGTTCCGGAGGGGGGGCCCGATCGGATGGCTACACCTTC.

This clonotype appeared many times. This chain uses TRBV20-1 with TRBJ2-1; D is ambiguous. This CDR3 is built from 15 residues. Trimming pared 0 bases from V and 0 bases from J, leaving 9 bases between. In germline, CDR1 is DFQATT, CDR2 SNEGSKA (reference sequence). The CDR3 nucleotides read TGCAGTGCTAGAGAGGCGGAAAGCTCCTACAATGAGCAGTTCTTC. Translating gives CSAREAESSYNEQFF.

This clonotype has at least ten counts. This chain uses TRBV5-1 with TRBJ2-3; 8 nucleotides align to TRBD2. The CDR3 contains 17 residues. Per germline, CDR1 SGHRS and CDR2 YFSETQ. J was trimmed by 0 bases and V by 0 bases; bases with no gene match: 6. This CDR3 is CASSLAKAGESTDTQYF. The CDR3 bases are TGCGCCAGCAGCTTGGCAAAAGCGGGAGAGAGCACAGATACGCAGTATTTT.

CDR3 in DNA: TGCAGCGTTGAGACAGGCCTTAGCTCCTACGAGCAGTACTTC. Its protein is CSVETGLSSYEQYF. The chain has TRBV29-1 and TRBJ2-7; possible D gene TRBD1, 6 bases. V was shortened by 3 bases and J by 0 bases, with 12 bases between the two germline ends. The CDR3 totals 14 residues. Per the germline V gene, CDR1 is SQVTM and CDR2 is ANQGSEA.

This clonotype appeared many times. The CDR3, as DNA: TGTGCCAGCAGCGGCGGGAGCTCCTACAATGAGCAGTTCTTC. It translates to CASSGGSSYNEQFF. The J gene is TRBJ2-1, the V gene TRBV9; 7 bases agree with TRBD2. Losses at the gene ends were 3 bases for V and 0 bases for J; bases not matched to a gene: 0. CDR1 and CDR2 (germline): SGDLS, YYNGEE. This CDR3 comprises 14 residues.